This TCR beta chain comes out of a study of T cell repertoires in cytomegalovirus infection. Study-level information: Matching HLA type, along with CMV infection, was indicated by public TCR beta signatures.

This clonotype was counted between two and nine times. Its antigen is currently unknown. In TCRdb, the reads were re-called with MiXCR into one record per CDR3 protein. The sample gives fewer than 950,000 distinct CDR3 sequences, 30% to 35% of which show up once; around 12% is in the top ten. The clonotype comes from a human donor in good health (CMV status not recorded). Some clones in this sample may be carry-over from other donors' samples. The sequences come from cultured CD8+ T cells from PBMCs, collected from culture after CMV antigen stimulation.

The CDR3 loop is CASSDILTGFYEQYF. Written as DNA, the CDR3 is TGTGCCAGTAGTGACATTTTGACAGGATTCTACGAGCAGTACTTC. The V gene is TRBV19, the J gene TRBJ2-7; TRBD1 might be the D (6 bases). Germline V CDR1 and CDR2: LNHDA, SQIVND (reference sequence). The CDR3 runs 15 residues. V lost 5 bases, J lost 3 bases, and 17 bases lay in between.